This TCR beta chain appears in the sequencing data of a study of blood T cell repertoires in COVID-19. Only in-frame clones appear in the TCRdb table, and some are missing; sequencing was by immunoSEQ multiplex PCR. The data hold fewer than 500,000 clones, with over 75% observed a single time. The CDR3 extends over 17 amino acids. Trimming cost V 1 base and J 3 bases, with 17 bases left between them. From germline, CDR1 is SGHVS and CDR2 FNYEAQ. The study recruited people aged roughly 18 to 89 years across 20 to 30 US areas. Sequencing was carried out using PBMCs or T cells enriched from blood (not recorded which). The source is a man in his thirties or forties who had recovered from COVID-19. The J gene is TRBJ2-3, the V gene TRBV7-6, with a weak D call TRBD2 (6 bases). CDR3: CASSLVGVSEGTDTQYF. The CDR3 DNA reads TGTGCCAGCAGCTTAGTGGGGGTCTCGGAGGGTACAGATACGCAGTATTTT.